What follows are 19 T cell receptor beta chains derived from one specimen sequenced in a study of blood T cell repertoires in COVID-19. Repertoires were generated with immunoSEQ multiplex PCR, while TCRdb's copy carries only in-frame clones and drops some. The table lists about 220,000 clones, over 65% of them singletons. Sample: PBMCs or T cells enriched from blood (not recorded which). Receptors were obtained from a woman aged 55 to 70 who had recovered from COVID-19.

The CDR3 is CASSFQGVANEKLFF. The CDR3 DNA is TGTGCCAGCAGTTTTCAGGGGGTAGCTAATGAAAAACTGTTTTTT. This chain uses TRBV6-5 with TRBJ1-4; TRBD1 aligns across 7 bases. Trimming at V came to 4 bases and at J to 3 bases, leaving 5 bases not matched to a gene. CDR3 length equals 15 residues. Germline V CDR1 and CDR2: MNHEY, SVGAGI.

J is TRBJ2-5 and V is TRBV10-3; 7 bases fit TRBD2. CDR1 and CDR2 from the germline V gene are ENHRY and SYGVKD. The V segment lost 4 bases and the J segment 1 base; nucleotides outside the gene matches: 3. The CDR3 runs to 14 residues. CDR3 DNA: TGTGCCATCAGTGCGCTAGCGGCCCAAGAGACCCAGTACTTC. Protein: CAISALAAQETQYF.

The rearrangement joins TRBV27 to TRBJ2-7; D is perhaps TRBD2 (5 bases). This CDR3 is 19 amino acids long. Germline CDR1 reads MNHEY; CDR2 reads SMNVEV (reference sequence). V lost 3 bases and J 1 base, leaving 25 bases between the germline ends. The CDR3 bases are TGTGCCAGCAGTTTCCATCCGGTGCCTGTCCGAGGGTTATCCTACGAGCAGTACTTC. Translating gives CASSFHPVPVRGLSYEQYF.

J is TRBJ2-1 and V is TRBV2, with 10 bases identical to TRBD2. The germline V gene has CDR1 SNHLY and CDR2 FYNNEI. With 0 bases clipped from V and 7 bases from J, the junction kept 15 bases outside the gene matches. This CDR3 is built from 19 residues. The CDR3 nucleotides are TGTGCCAGCAGTGAAGCTAAGCGGGAGGGCCGGTATCTTTGGAATGAGCAGTTCTTC. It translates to CASSEAKREGRYLWNEQFF.

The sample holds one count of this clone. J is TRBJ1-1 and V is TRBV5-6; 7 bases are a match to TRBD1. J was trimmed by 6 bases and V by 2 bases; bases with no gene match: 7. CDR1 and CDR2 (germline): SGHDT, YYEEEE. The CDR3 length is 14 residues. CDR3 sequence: CASSLPRGISEAFF. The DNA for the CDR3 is TGTGCCAGCAGCTTACCCAGGGGGATTTCTGAAGCTTTCTTT.

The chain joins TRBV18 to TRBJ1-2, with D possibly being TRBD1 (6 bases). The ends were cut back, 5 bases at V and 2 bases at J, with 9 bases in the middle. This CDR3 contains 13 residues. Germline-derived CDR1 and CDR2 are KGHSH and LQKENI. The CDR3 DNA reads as TGTGCCAGCTCAGCTGACAGGAACTATGGCTACACCTTC. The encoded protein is CASSADRNYGYTF.

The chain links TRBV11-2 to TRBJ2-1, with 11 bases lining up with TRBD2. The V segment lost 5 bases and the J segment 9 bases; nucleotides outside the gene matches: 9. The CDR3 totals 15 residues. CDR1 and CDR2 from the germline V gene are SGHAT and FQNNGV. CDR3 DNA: TGTGCCAGCAGCCCCGGGACTAGCGGATTAGGTGAGCAGTTCTTC. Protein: CASSPGTSGLGEQFF.

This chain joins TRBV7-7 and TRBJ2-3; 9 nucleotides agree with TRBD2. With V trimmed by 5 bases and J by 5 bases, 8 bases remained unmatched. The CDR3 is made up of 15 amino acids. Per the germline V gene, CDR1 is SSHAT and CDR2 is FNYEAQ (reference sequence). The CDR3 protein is CASSQGGLAGDTQYF. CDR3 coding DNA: TGTGCCAGCAGCCAGGGGGGACTAGCCGGAGATACGCAGTATTTT.

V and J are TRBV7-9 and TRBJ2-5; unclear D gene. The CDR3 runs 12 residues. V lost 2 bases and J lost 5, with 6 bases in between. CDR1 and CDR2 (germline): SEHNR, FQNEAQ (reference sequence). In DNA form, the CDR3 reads TGTGCCAGCAGCTTAAGCCTTGAGACCCAGTACTTC. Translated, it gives CASSLSLETQYF.

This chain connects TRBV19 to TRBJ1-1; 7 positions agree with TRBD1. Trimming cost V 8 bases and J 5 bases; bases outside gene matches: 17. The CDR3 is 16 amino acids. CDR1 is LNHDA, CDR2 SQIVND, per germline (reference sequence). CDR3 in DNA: TGTGCCAGTTCACCCTACAGGGGAGCTGCGGGAACTGAAGCTTTCTTT. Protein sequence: CASSPYRGAAGTEAFF. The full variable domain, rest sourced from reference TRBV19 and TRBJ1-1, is DGGITQSPKYLFRKEGQNVTLSCEQNLNHDAMYWYRQDPGQGLRLIYYSQIVNDFQKGDIAEGYSVSREKKESFPLTVTSAQKNPTAFYLCASSPYRGAAGTEAFFGQGTRLTVV.

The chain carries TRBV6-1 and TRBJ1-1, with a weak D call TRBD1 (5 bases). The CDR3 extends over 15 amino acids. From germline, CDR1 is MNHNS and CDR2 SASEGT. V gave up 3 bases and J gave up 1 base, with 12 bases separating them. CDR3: CASSDTYRRNTEAFF. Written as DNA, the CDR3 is TGTGCCAGCAGTGATACGTACAGGAGGAACACTGAAGCTTTCTTT.

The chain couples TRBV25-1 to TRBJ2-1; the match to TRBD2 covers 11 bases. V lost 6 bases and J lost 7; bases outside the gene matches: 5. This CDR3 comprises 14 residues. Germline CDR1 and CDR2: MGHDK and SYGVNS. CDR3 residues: CASRLAGDGNEQFF. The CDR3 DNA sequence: TGTGCCAGCAGACTAGCGGGAGATGGGAATGAGCAGTTCTTC.

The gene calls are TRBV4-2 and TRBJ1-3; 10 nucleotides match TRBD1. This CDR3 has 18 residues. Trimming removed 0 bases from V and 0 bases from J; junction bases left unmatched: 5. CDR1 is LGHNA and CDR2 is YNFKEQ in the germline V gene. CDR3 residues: CASSQDRGDRGSGNTIYF. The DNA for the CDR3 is TGTGCCAGCAGCCAAGATCGGGGGGACAGGGGCTCTGGAAACACCATATATTTT.

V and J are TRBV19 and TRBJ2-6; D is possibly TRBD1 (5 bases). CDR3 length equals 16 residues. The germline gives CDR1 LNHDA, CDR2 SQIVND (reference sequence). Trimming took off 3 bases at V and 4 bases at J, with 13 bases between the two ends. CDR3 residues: CASSMTDFGGANVLTF. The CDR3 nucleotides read TGTGCCAGTAGTATGACAGACTTCGGCGGGGCCAACGTCCTGACTTTC.

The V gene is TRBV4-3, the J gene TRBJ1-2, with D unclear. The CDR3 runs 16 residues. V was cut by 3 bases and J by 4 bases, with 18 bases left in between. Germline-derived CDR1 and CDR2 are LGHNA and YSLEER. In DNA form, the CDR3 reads TGCGCCAGCAGCCAGGACTCCCAGGCGGGCCTCTATGGCTACACCTTC. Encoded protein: CASSQDSQAGLYGYTF.

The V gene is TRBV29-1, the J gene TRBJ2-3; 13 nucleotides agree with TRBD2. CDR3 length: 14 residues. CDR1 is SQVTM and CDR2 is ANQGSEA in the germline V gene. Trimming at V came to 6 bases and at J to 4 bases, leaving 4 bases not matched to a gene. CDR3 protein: CSVPGTSGADTQYF. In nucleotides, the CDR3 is TGCAGCGTCCCCGGGACTAGCGGGGCAGATACGCAGTATTTT.

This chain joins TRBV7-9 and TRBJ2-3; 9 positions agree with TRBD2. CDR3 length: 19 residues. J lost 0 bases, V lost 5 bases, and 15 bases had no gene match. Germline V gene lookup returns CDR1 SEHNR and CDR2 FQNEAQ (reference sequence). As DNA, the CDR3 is TGTGCCAGCAGCCTAGACCCCGGCCGGCTAGCGGGAAGCACAGATACGCAGTATTTT. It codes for CASSLDPGRLAGSTDTQYF.

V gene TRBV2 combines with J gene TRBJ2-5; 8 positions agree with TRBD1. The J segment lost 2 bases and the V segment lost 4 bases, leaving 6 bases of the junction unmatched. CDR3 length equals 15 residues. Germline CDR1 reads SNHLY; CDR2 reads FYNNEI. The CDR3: CASSAMTGAQETQYF. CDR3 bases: TGTGCCAGCAGTGCGATGACAGGGGCACAAGAGACCCAGTACTTC.

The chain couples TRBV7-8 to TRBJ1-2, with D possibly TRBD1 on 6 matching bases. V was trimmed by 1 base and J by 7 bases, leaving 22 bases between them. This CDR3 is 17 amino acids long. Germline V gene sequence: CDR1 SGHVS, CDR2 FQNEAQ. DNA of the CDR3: TGTGCCAGCAGCTTAGTAGAAGGGGGAAGGGGGTTTGGTGGCTACACCTTC. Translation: CASSLVEGGRGFGGYTF.